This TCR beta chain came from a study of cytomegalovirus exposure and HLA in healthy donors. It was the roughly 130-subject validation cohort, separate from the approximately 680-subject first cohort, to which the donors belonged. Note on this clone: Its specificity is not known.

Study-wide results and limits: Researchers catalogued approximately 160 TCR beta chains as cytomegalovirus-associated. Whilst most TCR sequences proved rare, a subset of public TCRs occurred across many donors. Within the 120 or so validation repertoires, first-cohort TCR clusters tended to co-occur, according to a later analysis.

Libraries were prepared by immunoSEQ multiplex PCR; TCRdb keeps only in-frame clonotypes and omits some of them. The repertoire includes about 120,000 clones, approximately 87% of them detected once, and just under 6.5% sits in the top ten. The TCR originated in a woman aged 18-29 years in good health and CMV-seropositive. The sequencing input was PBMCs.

CDR3 sequence reads: CASSIDSLNTGELFF. DNA for the CDR3: TGTGCCAGTAGTATAGATAGTCTAAACACCGGGGAGCTGTTTTTT. This chain links TRBV19 with TRBJ2-2; D is unclear. This CDR3 has 15 amino acids. The V end was cut by 0 bases, the J end by 2 bases, with 7 bases between. The germline V gene has CDR1 LNHDA and CDR2 SQIVND (reference sequence).